The rows below give T cell receptor beta chains drawn from one sample of a study of T-cell reconstitution after alpha-beta-depleted transplantation in children. TCRdb re-called the PCR reads with MiXCR, one entry per CDR3 protein. The sample holds a few hundred thousand distinct CDR3 sequences; approximately 42% are singletons and the top ten take under 35%. The sample consisted of PBMCs, taken before TCRalphabeta/CD19-depleted stem cell transplant. The receptor source for this set is a girl aged 2 to 10 with aplastic anemia, due to receive a stem cell transplant. The CDR3 runs from the conserved cysteine through the conserved F or W. The order of the fields is D gene, J gene, clone size, V gene, CDR3 DNA, CDR3 protein. A D gene is named only where the DNA matches it firmly. Only some rows state a clone size, as once, few, many or a class for expanded clones.

>-|TRBJ2-7|-|TRBV18
TGTGCCAGCAGCTCGACCAGGGGACGCGGTGAGCAGTACTTC
CASSSTRGRGEQYF
>-|TRBJ2-3|-|TRBV29-1
TGCAGCGTTCGTGGAGCGAGCACAGATACGCAGTATTTT
CSVRGASTDTQYF
>-|TRBJ2-7|-|TRBV10-3
TGTGCCATCAGTGATATAACATCTTACGAGCAGTACTTC
CAISDITSYEQYF
>-|TRBJ1-5|few|TRBV6-5
TGTGCCAGCAGTTACGGTGGGAATCAGCCCCAGCATTTT
CASSYGGNQPQHF
>-|TRBJ2-1|few|TRBV11-2
TGTGCCAGCAGCTTAATGGCCCCGGGGGGCCACTACAATGAGCAGTTCTTC
CASSLMAPGGHYNEQFF
>-|TRBJ1-6|few|TRBV18
TGTGCCAGCTCAAAGACTCATTCCAGCTCCTATAATTCACCCCTCCACTTT
CASSKTHSSSYNSPLHF
>-|TRBJ2-1|-|TRBV4-3
TGCGCCAGCAGCCAAACAGGGTTCTACAATGAGCAGTTCTTC
CASSQTGFYNEQFF
>TRBD2|TRBJ2-7|-|TRBV20-1
TGCAGTGCTAGGGCGGGAGGAACCTACGAGCAGTACTTC
CSARAGGTYEQYF
>-|TRBJ1-4|-|TRBV14
TGTGCCAGCAGCCAAGAAATAGCAACTAATGAAAAACTGTTTTTT
CASSQEIATNEKLFF
>TRBD2|TRBJ2-3|few|TRBV5-1
TGCGCCAGCAGCTTGGCCGGGCGGGGGGGCCCCACAGATACGCAGTATTTT
CASSLAGRGGPTDTQYF